This entry lists 20 T cell receptor beta chains sequenced from one sample in a study of neurological immune-mediated disorders (dated by TCRdb to between 2017 and 2020). Library preparation was by 5' RACE. The sequencing machine was an Illumina HiSeq 2500. TCRdb reprocessing: public reads trimmed at Q25 with fastp, clones called with MiXCR, in-frame beta chains kept. All rows with the same CDR3 protein become a single entry with the most common DNA and genes. This sample holds about 40,000 distinct CDR3 sequences; 2% to 2.5% were observed only once. The leading ten clones occupy approximately 2.4% of the sample. Sequencing was done on a sample of PBMCs. Receptors originate from a man aged 50 to 60 with multiple sclerosis.

This clonotype came up many times. The V call is TRBV5-1, the J call TRBJ1-1, with TRBD1 matching 7 bases. This CDR3 region has 15 residues. The trim removed 0 bases at V and 7 bases at J, leaving 9 bases unmatched. Germline-derived CDR1 and CDR2 are SGHRS and YFSETQ. CDR3 region: CASSLEEQGVDEAFF. The CDR3 DNA reads TGCGCCAGCAGCTTGGAAGAGCAGGGGGTCGATGAAGCTTTCTTT.

Many counts were recorded for this clonotype. The J gene is TRBJ1-2, the V gene TRBV7-2; maybe TRBD1 (6 bases). This CDR3 spans 14 amino acids. V was shortened by 4 bases and J by 7 bases, with 16 bases between the two germline ends. Germline CDR1 and CDR2: SGHTA and FQGNSA. Here the CDR3 DNA reads TGTGCCAGCAGCTCTTGGGAGGGGGTGCTTGGCTACACCTTC. It encodes CASSSWEGVLGYTF.

CDR3 amino acids: CSAIGPSYEQYF. CDR3 coding DNA: TGCAGTGCTATTGGACCTTCCTACGAGCAGTACTTC. The chain is built from TRBV20-1 and TRBJ2-7, with D unresolved. Germline loops: CDR1 DFQATT, CDR2 SNEGSKA (reference sequence). The CDR3 covers 12 residues. Trimming took off 4 bases at V and 1 base at J, with 8 bases between the two ends.

This clonotype was picked up many times. The genes are TRBV10-3 and TRBJ2-4; D is possibly TRBD2 (6 bases). V was cut by 4 bases and J by 0 bases, with 10 bases left in between. CDR1 is ENHRY, CDR2 SYGVKD, per germline. The CDR3 sequence is 15 residues long. For the CDR3, the DNA is TGTGCCATCAGTGGCGGGGACTTAGCCAAAAACATTCAGTACTTC. Protein: CAISGGDLAKNIQYF.

The sample holds many counts of this clonotype. This rearrangement joins TRBV5-1 to TRBJ2-3, with 9 bases aligning to TRBD2. Germline V gene sequence: CDR1 SGHRS, CDR2 YFSETQ. CDR3 length equals 15 residues. V was pared by 2 bases and J by 5 bases, with 6 bases of the junction left unmatched. The CDR3 coding sequence is TGCGCCAGCAGCTTCCTAGCGGGGACCGTAGATACGCAGTATTTT. This encodes CASSFLAGTVDTQYF.

This clonotype was counted many times. The chain is built from TRBV3-1 and TRBJ2-7, with a weak D call TRBD2 (6 bases). This CDR3 contains 14 residues. Germline CDR1 and CDR2: LGHDT and YNNKEL (reference sequence). Between the trimmed V and J ends, which lost 0 bases and 1 base, there was a span of 7 bases. Here the CDR3 reads CASSQDGGSYEQYF. As DNA, the CDR3 is TGTGCCAGCAGCCAAGATGGGGGGTCCTACGAGCAGTACTTC.

This clonotype was found many times. The V and J genes are TRBV6-5 and TRBJ2-7, with TRBD1 matching 7 bases. The CDR3 has 15 amino acids. Germline loops: CDR1 MNHEY, CDR2 SVGAGI. V gave up 6 bases and J gave up 4 bases; unmatched junction bases: 12. This chain's CDR3 is CASRVKQGLIYEQYF. DNA for the CDR3: TGTGCCAGCAGAGTAAAACAGGGGTTGATATACGAGCAGTACTTC.

This clonotype occurred many times. The chain combines TRBV7-2 with TRBJ2-7; D gene ambiguous. Germline-derived CDR1 and CDR2 are SGHTA and FQGNSA. The CDR3 runs 11 residues. Trimming stripped 5 bases from V and 2 bases from J, with 4 bases between. CDR3 region: CASSPTYEQYF. Here the CDR3 DNA reads TGTGCCAGCAGCCCCACCTACGAGCAGTACTTC.

This clonotype was seen many times. This chain joins TRBV2 and TRBJ1-2; TRBD1 is a possible D gene (5 bases). The CDR3 extends over 13 amino acids. The V and J ends lost 5 bases and 3 bases respectively, with 10 bases between them. Germline V gene data show CDR1 as SNHLY and CDR2 as FYNNEI. CDR3 loop: CASSPPGHYGYTF. In nucleotides, the CDR3 is TGTGCCAGCAGTCCACCGGGACACTATGGCTACACCTTC.

The table lists this clonotype with many counts. The chain recombines TRBV20-1 with TRBJ1-2; D gene uncertain. CDR1 DFQATT and CDR2 SNEGSKA come from the germline V gene (reference sequence). Trimming stripped 1 base from V and 2 bases from J, with 5 bases between. The CDR3 has 12 amino acids. This CDR3 reads CSARVWNYGYTF. The CDR3 region has the DNA TGCAGTGCTAGAGTTTGGAACTATGGCTACACCTTC.

In this sample, this clonotype turned up many times. The gene calls are TRBV7-2 and TRBJ1-6; TRBD1 matches 9 bases. The junction had 4 bases not matched to a gene; V was cut back by 4 bases and J by 6 bases. The CDR3 sequence is 15 residues long. The germline CDR1 and CDR2 sequences are SGHTA and FQGNSA. This CDR3 reads CASSSGTGSNSPLHF. The CDR3 region has the DNA TGTGCCAGCAGCTCCGGGACAGGGAGTAATTCACCCCTCCACTTT.

This clonotype was seen a handful of times. V usage is TRBV5-1 and J usage is TRBJ2-1, with 7 nucleotides matching TRBD2. CDR1 and CDR2 (germline): SGHRS, YFSETQ. The CDR3 is 14 amino acids. V trimming: 0 bases; J trimming: 9 bases; junction bases outside the gene matches: 6. This CDR3 is CASSLAFGEGEQFF. In DNA form, the CDR3 reads TGCGCCAGCAGCTTGGCCTTCGGGGAGGGTGAGCAGTTCTTC.

The chain couples TRBV4-2 to TRBJ1-3; D remains unclear. The CDR3 covers 12 residues. V gave up 5 bases and J gave up 11 bases, with 13 bases separating them. The germline V gene encodes CDR1 LGHNA and CDR2 YNFKEQ. The CDR3 DNA is TGTGCCAGCAGCTTGACACAGTCCGCCATATATTTT. Translated: CASSLTQSAIYF.

This clonotype was counted many times. The chain joins TRBV7-2 to TRBJ2-1, with 8 bases aligning to TRBD1. Germline CDR1 reads SGHTA; CDR2 reads FQGNSA. Germline trimming cut 6 bases from V and 8 bases from J; bases unmatched to any gene: 12. There are 15 residues in the CDR3. The CDR3 region is CASSTGAQGVDEQFF. The CDR3 DNA reads as TGTGCCAGCAGTACAGGGGCACAGGGGGTCGATGAGCAGTTCTTC.

Ten or more counts support this clonotype. The rearrangement links TRBV7-3 to TRBJ2-2, with 7 bases that match TRBD1. The CDR3 extends over 14 amino acids. Trimming cost V 4 bases and J 4 bases; bases outside gene matches: 3. Germline lookup yields CDR1 SGHTA and CDR2 FQGTGA. The CDR3 DNA follows: TGTGCCAGCAGCTCCCACAGGGGCACCGGGGAGCTGTTTTTT. Protein: CASSSHRGTGELFF. The full variable domain, its missing parts supplied by reference TRBV7-3 and TRBJ2-2, is GAGVSQTPSNKVTEKGKYVELRCDPISGHTALYWYRQSLGQGPEFLIYFQGTGAADDSGLPNDRFFAVRPEGSVSTLKIQRTERGDSAVYLCASSSHRGTGELFFGEGSRLTVL.

This clonotype appeared many times. J is TRBJ1-1 and V is TRBV20-1; TRBD1 might be the D (6 bases). The CDR3 covers 15 residues. Germline values: CDR1 DFQATT, CDR2 SNEGSKA (reference sequence). The V and J ends lost 6 bases and 4 bases respectively, with 21 bases between them. The CDR3 sequence: CSAIGTPWSSTEAFF. CDR3 sequence (DNA): TGCAGTGCCATCGGGACACCCTGGAGTTCCACTGAAGCTTTCTTT.

This clonotype was detected ten times or more. A read error may account for a junction end that differs from germline. The chain combines TRBV18 with TRBJ1-6, with 9 bases identical to TRBD1. The CDR3 is 17 amino acids. Germline loops: CDR1 KGHSH, CDR2 LQKENI. CDR3 nucleotide sequence: TGTGCCAGCTCACCGAGACAGGGGGGACTACTGAATTCACCCCTCAACTTT. It translates to CASSPRQGGLLNSPLNF.

This clonotype was seen ten or more times. The chain links TRBV5-6 to TRBJ1-2, with D hard to call. Trimming pared 5 bases from V and 4 bases from J, leaving 15 bases between. Looked up from germline, CDR1 is SGHDT and CDR2 is YYEEEE. The CDR3 loop spans 14 amino acids. CDR3 in DNA: TGTGCCAGCAGACGACTGAACTGGGGCTATGGCTACACCTTC. Amino acids: CASRRLNWGYGYTF.

This clonotype was counted at least ten times. The chain is built from TRBV7-2 and TRBJ2-3; the D is unclear. The CDR3 contains 15 residues. Germline V CDR1 and CDR2: SGHTA, FQGNSA. Trimming took off 5 bases at V and 2 bases at J, with 14 bases between the two ends. DNA for the CDR3: TGTGCCAGCAGCAAACTCGTTACCAACACAGATACGCAGTATTTT. This codes for CASSKLVTNTDTQYF.

As regards this clonotype: A single base separates this from a much larger clone, so it may be a read error. V gene TRBV6-5 combines with J gene TRBJ1-3; the D is unclear. CDR3 length equals 12 residues. The germline V gene encodes CDR1 MNHEY and CDR2 SVGAGI. The V end was cut by 6 bases, the J end by 1 base, with 4 bases between. The CDR3 DNA reads TGTGCCAGCAGGAGATCTGGAAACACCATATATTTT. Translated: CASRRSGNTIYF.